The next 16 T cell receptor beta chains were all read from a single sample in a study of blood T cell repertoires in COVID-19. Assay used: immunoSEQ multiplex PCR; TCRdb lists only in-frame clones, some missing. The repertoire consists of about 140,000 clones, with about 86% occurring once and the leading ten covering 7.5% to 8.5%. Material for sequencing was peripheral blood. The receptors here all came from a woman aged 55-69 years with acute or convalescent COVID-19.

The V call is TRBV7-2, the J call TRBJ2-7, with 15 positions matching TRBD2. The germline V gene encodes CDR1 SGHTA and CDR2 FQGNSA. The V and J ends lost 5 bases and 4 bases, in that order; junction bases with no gene match: 9. This CDR3 has 17 residues. The CDR3 region is CASSDTPGLAGGYEQYF. The CDR3 region has the DNA TGTGCCAGCAGCGACACGCCGGGACTAGCGGGGGGTTACGAGCAGTACTTC.

This sequence joins TRBV14 and TRBJ2-5; TRBD1 agrees at 7 bases. Germline loops: CDR1 SGHDN, CDR2 FVKESK. Trimming removed 4 bases from V and 0 bases from J; junction bases left unmatched: 5. This CDR3 region has 15 residues. As DNA, the CDR3 is TGTGCCAGCAGCCCTCTGGGACAGTACCAAGAGACCCAGTACTTC. It translates to CASSPLGQYQETQYF.

The chain carries TRBV12-3 or TRBV12-4 and TRBJ1-1; D is ambiguous. Trimming removed 4 bases at V and 5 bases at J, with 5 bases between. The CDR3 totals 11 residues. CDR3 region: CASSSRTEAFF. The CDR3 bases are TGTGCCAGCAGTTCCAGGACTGAAGCTTTCTTT.

This clone turned up a few times. V gene TRBV5-6 combines with J gene TRBJ2-2; D possibly corresponds to TRBD2 (5 bases). Trimming shortened V by 0 bases and J by 5 bases, and 11 bases separated the two germline ends. CDR1 SGHDT and CDR2 YYEEEE come from the germline V gene. The CDR3 length is 15 residues. The CDR3 protein is CASSLDGLYTGELFF. The DNA of the CDR3 is TGTGCCAGCAGCTTGGACGGACTTTATACCGGGGAGCTGTTTTTT.

This clone has just a few counts. The V gene is TRBV5-8, the J gene TRBJ2-1; TRBD2 matches at 10 bases. The CDR3 spans 17 residues. CDR1 is SGHTS, CDR2 YDEGEE, per germline. V was clipped by 3 bases and J by 8 bases; unmatched bases: 14. The CDR3 sequence: CASSSFILAGWLHEQFF. The CDR3 nucleotides are TGTGCCAGCAGCTCTTTTATACTAGCGGGGTGGCTCCATGAGCAGTTCTTC.

The chain couples TRBV5-4 to TRBJ1-2; possibly TRBD1 for D (6 bases). Trimming removed 1 base from V and 0 bases from J, with 19 bases in between. Germline CDR1 and CDR2: SGHNT and YYREEE (reference sequence). This CDR3 contains 18 residues. CDR3: CASSLPSRGAETNYGYTF. The CDR3 DNA is TGTGCCAGCAGCTTGCCATCCCGGGGGGCAGAAACTAACTATGGCTACACCTTC.

V is TRBV27 and J is TRBJ2-7; 8 bases map to TRBD1. Germline V gene sequence: CDR1 MNHEY, CDR2 SMNVEV (reference sequence). The CDR3 totals 15 residues. After removal of 3 bases from V and 6 bases from J, the junction contained 10 bases not matched to a gene. The CDR3 coding sequence is TGTGCCAGCAGTTTCTTAGGACAGGGTCTTAGCGAGCAGTACTTC. This encodes CASSFLGQGLSEQYF.

This chain uses TRBV27 with TRBJ1-2; TRBD1 is a possible D gene (5 bases). CDR3 length: 13 amino acids. The germline V and J ends were trimmed by 3 bases and 3 bases, with 8 bases remaining between them. Germline V lookup: CDR1 MNHEY, CDR2 SMNVEV (reference sequence). CDR3 bases: TGTGCCAGCAGTTTTGGCAGGGACTATGGCTACACCTTC. Its protein is CASSFGRDYGYTF.

J is TRBJ1-1 and V is TRBV7-9; D remains ambiguous. Germline CDR1 SEHNR, CDR2 FQNEAQ (reference sequence). Between the trimmed V and J ends, which lost 5 bases and 12 bases, there was a span of 10 bases. The CDR3 extends over 10 amino acids. This CDR3 reads CASSRGQTFF. The CDR3 coding sequence is TGTGCCAGCAGCCGAGGCCAAACTTTCTTT.

The chain combines TRBV6-5 with TRBJ2-5; 13 positions match TRBD2. There are 16 residues in the CDR3. The V gene end was trimmed by 2 bases and the J gene end by 2 bases; junction bases not matched to a gene: 2. Germline lookup yields CDR1 MNHEY and CDR2 SVGAGI. The CDR3 region has the DNA TGTGCCAGCAGTTACGGACTAGCGGGGGCTCAAGAGACCCAGTACTTC. Amino acids: CASSYGLAGAQETQYF.

The rearrangement links TRBV7-9 to TRBJ2-7; TRBD2 aligns across 7 bases. The CDR3 is made up of 13 amino acids. V trimming: 5 bases; J trimming: 7 bases; junction bases outside the gene matches: 8. Germline V gives CDR1 SEHNR, CDR2 FQNEAQ (reference sequence). The CDR3 DNA sequence: TGTGCCAGCAGCAACGCGGGAGAAAGAGAGCAGTACTTC. Translating it yields CASSNAGEREQYF.

The rearrangement links TRBV4-1 to TRBJ1-5, with D hard to call. CDR3 length: 15 residues. The V end was cut by 0 bases, the J end by 3 bases, with 9 bases between. Per the germline V gene, CDR1 is MGHRA and CDR2 is YSYEKL. CDR3 nucleotide sequence: TGCGCCAGCAGCCAAGATAGCAGACCCAATCAGCCCCAGCATTTT. Translated, it gives CASSQDSRPNQPQHF.

The V gene is TRBV5-1, the J gene TRBJ2-2, with D possibly being TRBD2 (5 bases). CDR3 length equals 14 residues. V gave up 1 base and J gave up 4 bases, with 8 bases separating them. Germline V gene lookup returns CDR1 SGHRS and CDR2 YFSETQ. CDR3 DNA sequence: TGCGCCAGCAGCTTGAGCAGCGGCACCGGGGAGCTGTTTTTT. Translation: CASSLSSGTGELFF.

The chain joins TRBV30 to TRBJ2-3, with D unresolved. Trimming pared 1 base from V and 0 bases from J, leaving 2 bases between. The CDR3 runs 12 residues. CDR1 and CDR2 from the germline V gene are GTSNPN and SVGIG (reference sequence). This CDR3 is CAWSASTDTQYF. In DNA form, the CDR3 reads TGTGCCTGGAGTGCGAGCACAGATACGCAGTATTTT.

The chain has TRBV28 and TRBJ2-1, with D perhaps TRBD2 (6 bases). V was trimmed by 8 bases and J by 0 bases, leaving 14 bases between them. The CDR3 length is 15 residues. CDR1 is MDHEN, CDR2 SYDVKM, per germline. CDR3 sequence: CASLARGSSYNEQFF. CDR3 nucleotides: TGTGCCAGCCTCGCCCGGGGGAGCTCCTACAATGAGCAGTTCTTC.

The chain is built from TRBV28 and TRBJ1-2; 10 positions agree with TRBD1. Per germline, CDR1 MDHEN and CDR2 SYDVKM. The CDR3 is 14 amino acids. Losses at the gene ends were 2 bases for V and 4 bases for J; bases not matched to a gene: 1. As DNA, the CDR3 is TGTGCCAGCAGTTTAGGGACAGGGGCCTATGGCTACACCTTC. Translating it yields CASSLGTGAYGYTF.